The present T cell receptor (beta chain) was sequenced within a study of CD4 T cells in relation to SARS-CoV-2 and coronaviruses listed by TCRdb under 2021. About the full investigation: In the ViraFEST assay, PBMCs were grown with antigen for around ten days, and TCR beta CDR3s were then sequenced to identify antigen-specific clonal expansions. An HIV-1 Nef peptide pool or a culture without peptide was used as the negative reference condition. HLA restriction was mapped for shared crossreactive spike epitopes using patient-derived lymphoblastoid cell lines. Memory CD4+ T cell crossreactivity between SARS-CoV-2 and common cold coronavirus spike proteins was assessed at the TCR clonotype level in the study. The Adaptive Biotechnologies TCR-sequencing kit was used for samples from three pre-COVID donors and for the naive versus memory experiments, whereas the other data were Illumina-based. A different, Illumina-based TCR-beta assay was used to sequence expansion assays from other donors in the study.

The paper's findings and limits, for the study overall: Since the crossreactivity analysis centred on spike protein, crossreactivity against other viral proteins was not assessed. Memory CD4+ clonotypes crossrecognizing SARS-CoV-2 and at least one common cold coronavirus spike were found in around 59% of donors. Because no donor provided both pre-pandemic and post-infection samples, tracing the source of pre-existing responses was limited. The study was limited by small numbers of patients and tested TCRs. Compared with monoreactive clones, crossreactive clones had significantly weaker SARS-CoV-2-driven expansion, a result consistent with antigenic imprinting.

The CDR3 sequence holds 13 residues, the cysteine and phenylalanine included. Of the read, only the CDR3 DNA is kept; its 39 bases are in frame from base 1. CDR1 LGHNA and CDR2 YSLEER were looked up in the germline V gene. V and J lose 3 bases and 4 bases, and a span of 9 bases separates them. Libraries came from the immunoSEQ multiplex PCR assay. As for how the authors treated the data: Preprocessing removed nonproductive sequences and CDR3s not starting with C, not ending with F or W, or shorter than 7 amino acids. The MANAFEST web app was used to call antigen-specific clonotypes on the basis of expansion compared with the reference and with other culture wells. To be counted as positive, a clone had to show significant expansion compared with the reference culture, at an FDR below 0.05, in 2 of 3 replicate wells. For a clone to be considered positive, significant expansion relative to all other tandem wells and an odds ratio above 5 were also required. Pairwise Levenshtein distance, computed with the stringdist R package after three terminal residues were trimmed from each end, was used as the measure of CDR3 homology. The table comes from immuneACCESS by way of TCRdb, which keeps in-frame sequences with V and J called. Part of the clones is missing from these tables; in studies checked, under half for an unresolved V gene and the rest for unknown reasons. V, J and clone size reflect that table, while D and trimming were determined from the DNA. A total of around 20,000 clones appear in this sample, more than 65% of them only once. About a fifth of the sample belongs to the ten largest clones.

As for this clone: The antigen it binds to is not known. The record has no base qualities; no much larger clone is one base away.

CD4+ T cells from unexposed donors were collected before the COVID-19 pandemic (2011-2018). Following 10 days of culture, the EasySep CD4+ T cell isolation kit was used to isolate CD4+ T cells. As cell numbers permitted, CD4+ T cells from unexposed donors were tested for reactivity to SARS-CoV-2 S and N and to four common cold coronavirus spike pools. Each well received over 1.5 million PBMCs, cultured in IMDM supplemented with roughly 4.9% human AB serum and around 9 IU/ml IL-2. Half of the culture medium was replaced with fresh IL-2-containing medium on days 3 and 7. In general, every peptide culture condition was set up in three replicate wells. The leukapheresis product used for the unexposed donors was purchased from a commercial source. PBMCs were isolated from leukapheresis product or whole blood by Ficoll-Paque PLUS gradient centrifugation. PBMCs were either used fresh in the expansion assay or cryopreserved at -140 degrees C. The QIAamp Micro DNA Kit was used to extract genomic DNA from the CD4+ T cells.

The origin of this receptor is a human donor in good health. The specimen was CD4+ T cells from PBMCs, cultured in vitro. In this chain, TRBV4-3 is recombined with TRBJ1-2, with a weak D call of TRBD1 (5 bases match). This receptor has the CDR3 CASSQGGSYGYTF. At the DNA level, the sequence is TGCGCCAGCAGCCAGGGGGGGAGCTATGGCTACACCTTC.